What follows are 18 T cell receptor beta chains derived from one specimen sequenced in a study of beta chain features in type 1 diabetes. Of the isolated RNA, all was reverse transcribed, and so the sequenced material was expressed TCRB transcripts. TCRdb's copy holds only in-frame clones and misses some; the assay was immunoSEQ multiplex PCR. The table includes hundreds of thousands of clones, over 10% detected once. General study results and limits: Moderately but significantly shorter TCRB CDR3s were found in Type 1 diabetes patients in all four CD4+ subsets.

These receptors have no known antigen. Input material: naive CD4+ T cells from blood. All receptors derive from a man younger than 30 with type 1 diabetes.

The count of this clone is one. The chain carries TRBV5-1 and TRBJ2-3; a possible D gene is TRBD2 (6 bases). Trimming cost V 4 bases and J 1 base, with 13 bases left between them. CDR1 SGHRS and CDR2 YFSETQ come from the germline V gene. The CDR3 spans 15 residues. The CDR3: CASSLGGKGTDTQYF. The CDR3 DNA is TGCGCCAGCAGCCTCGGGGGTAAGGGCACAGATACGCAGTATTTT.

V usage is TRBV30 and J usage is TRBJ1-2; D unresolved. The germline V and J ends were trimmed by 0 bases and 0 bases, with 11 bases remaining between them. Germline V CDR1 and CDR2: GTSNPN, SVGIG (reference sequence). The CDR3 has 15 amino acids. CDR3 protein: CAWSVPSKANYGYTF. CDR3 nucleotide sequence: TGTGCCTGGAGTGTACCGTCAAAAGCTAACTATGGCTACACCTTC. Full variable domain (rest looked up from reference TRBV30 and TRBJ1-2): SQTIHQWPATLVQPVGSPLSLECTVEGTSNPNLYWYRQAAGRGLQLLFYSVGIGQISSEVPQNLSASRPQDRQFILSSKKLLLSDSGFYLCAWSVPSKANYGYTFGSGTRLTVV.

The chain employs TRBV19 and TRBJ1-2; D is undetermined. The CDR3 is 15 amino acids. CDR1 and CDR2 from the germline V gene are LNHDA and SQIVND (reference sequence). Trimming took 2 bases from V and 8 from J, leaving 18 bases between them. The CDR3 DNA sequence: TGTGCCAGTAGTATAAATGGCAGGATGGGAGACGGCTACACCTTC. This sequence encodes CASSINGRMGDGYTF.

This clone occurred a few times. The chain recombines TRBV29-1 with TRBJ2-1, with D unresolved. V lost 1 base, J lost 4 bases, and 5 bases lay in between. Germline values: CDR1 SQVTM, CDR2 ANQGSEA. This CDR3 is built from 12 residues. The CDR3 region has the DNA TGCAGCGTTGAAGGTGGATACAATGAGCAGTTCTTC. Protein: CSVEGGYNEQFF.

The V and J genes are TRBV5-5 and TRBJ2-5; perhaps TRBD1 as D (5 bases). V shed 4 bases and J shed 2 bases, with 15 bases lying between them. CDR1 is SGHKS and CDR2 is YYEKEE in the germline V gene (reference sequence). The CDR3 spans 15 residues. The chain's CDR3 is CASSPMAQAQETQYF. For the CDR3, the DNA is TGTGCCAGCAGCCCAATGGCACAGGCTCAAGAGACCCAGTACTTC.

This clone came up a few times. The gene calls are TRBV7-2 and TRBJ2-2, with a possible D match to TRBD2 (6 bases). Germline loops: CDR1 SGHTA, CDR2 FQGNSA. CDR3 length: 15 residues. Trimming took 2 bases from V and 3 from J, leaving 10 bases between them. This CDR3 is CASSLQEGYTGELFF. CDR3 DNA: TGTGCCAGCAGCTTACAGGAGGGGTACACCGGGGAGCTGTTTTTT.

This clone was found a few times. V and J are TRBV7-2 and TRBJ1-3; D is uncertain. V was trimmed by 4 bases and J by 2 bases, leaving 9 bases between them. Looked up from germline, CDR1 is SGHTA and CDR2 is FQGNSA. The CDR3 extends over 14 amino acids. The CDR3 protein is CASSSYPAGNTIYF. In nucleotides, the CDR3 is TGTGCCAGCAGCTCCTACCCCGCTGGAAACACCATATATTTT.

The chain is built from TRBV28 and TRBJ2-3; possibly TRBD1 or TRBD2 for D (5 bases each). Per germline, CDR1 MDHEN and CDR2 SYDVKM. Trimming took off 5 bases at V and 7 bases at J, with 13 bases between the two ends. The CDR3 has 13 amino acids. CDR3 DNA: TGTGCCAGCAGTGGGGACGGCATCCATACGCAGTATTTT. Translation gives CASSGDGIHTQYF.

Only a few counts were recorded for this clone. The rearrangement links TRBV7-9 to TRBJ2-3, with D uncertain. The CDR3 extends over 8 amino acids. Trimming shortened V by 11 bases and J by 5 bases, and 2 bases separated the two germline ends. Germline-derived CDR1 and CDR2 are SEHNR and FQNEAQ (reference sequence). As DNA, the CDR3 is TGTGCCGGAGATACGCAGTATTTT. It specifies CAGDTQYF. The full variable domain, completed using reference TRBV7-9 and TRBJ2-3, is DTGVSQNPRHKITKRGQNVTFRCDPISEHNRLYWYRQTLGQGPEFLTYFQNEAQLEKSRLLSDRFSAERPKGSFSTLEIQRTEQGDSAMYLCAGDTQYFGPGTRLTVL.

To note about this clone: Within the sample, other DNA sequences also encode this same CDR3. CDR3 coding DNA: TGTGCCAGCAGCTTACGGACGCTCCAAGAGACCCAGTACTTC. Amino acid sequence: CASSLRTLQETQYF. J is TRBJ2-5 and V is TRBV7-9; no reliable D call. V was shortened by 2 bases and J by 1 base, with 8 bases between the two germline ends. The CDR3 spans 14 residues. Germline V gene sequence: CDR1 SEHNR, CDR2 FQNEAQ (reference sequence).

This clone was counted between two and nine times. This chain joins TRBV15 and TRBJ2-1; 8 bases map to TRBD2. CDR1 is LNHNV, CDR2 YYDKDF, per germline (reference sequence). The CDR3 has 14 residues. With 1 base clipped from V and 7 bases from J, the junction kept 3 bases outside the gene matches. CDR3 sequence (DNA): TGTGCCACCAGCAGAGGGACTAGCAGGAATGAGCAGTTCTTC. Amino acids: CATSRGTSRNEQFF.

About this clone itself: This sample also contains other DNA sequences that code for the same CDR3. The rearrangement links TRBV18 to TRBJ2-5; 10 bases agree with TRBD2. The CDR3 covers 14 residues. Trimming took 1 base from V and 4 from J; bases not matched to a gene: 0. Germline V CDR1 and CDR2: KGHSH, LQKENI. CDR3 in amino acids: CASSPLAGGETQYF. As DNA, the CDR3 is TGTGCCAGCTCACCACTAGCGGGAGGAGAGACCCAGTACTTC.

This clone has just a few counts. The CDR3, as DNA: TGTGCCTGGGGGGTGGTCGCCGGCTACACCTTC. Translation gives CAWGVVAGYTF. The rearrangement joins TRBV30 to TRBJ1-2; no clear D gene. Germline assignment: CDR1 GTSNPN and CDR2 SVGIG (reference sequence). V was cut by 5 bases and J by 8 bases, with 12 bases left in between. This CDR3 comprises 11 residues.

In its sample, this clone was seen a few times. The chain recombines TRBV19 with TRBJ2-7; the match to TRBD1 covers 10 bases. The CDR3 has 14 amino acids. In germline, CDR1 is LNHDA, CDR2 SQIVND (reference sequence). The J segment lost 3 bases and the V segment lost 6 bases, leaving 5 bases of the junction unmatched. The CDR3, as DNA: TGTGCCAGTAGGCCCCGGGACAGGGGCTACGAGCAGTACTTC. Translated, it gives CASRPRDRGYEQYF.

This clone was seen a few times. This chain links TRBV15 with TRBJ1-4; a possible D gene is TRBD1 (5 bases). The V end was cut by 2 bases, the J end by 8 bases, with 9 bases between. Germline V gene lookup returns CDR1 LNHNV and CDR2 YYDKDF (reference sequence). This CDR3 has 13 amino acids. The chain's CDR3 is CATSRQGLEKLFF. For the CDR3, the DNA is TGTGCCACCAGCAGACAGGGTTTGGAAAAACTGTTTTTT.

This clone was counted a few times. This chain links TRBV9 with TRBJ1-1; D gene uncertain. Germline V gene data show CDR1 as SGDLS and CDR2 as YYNGEE. The CDR3 length is 13 residues. Deletions cut 0 bases from V and 5 bases from J, with 8 bases between. The CDR3 DNA sequence: TGTGCCAGCAGCGTAGATCGAGGGACTGAAGCTTTCTTT. Translation: CASSVDRGTEAFF.

The CDR3 reads CASSLSGTGDGYTF. CDR3 nucleotide sequence: TGTGCCAGCAGTTTATCGGGGACAGGGGATGGCTACACCTTC. The V call is TRBV27, the J call TRBJ1-2; 10 bases map to TRBD1. The CDR3 extends over 14 amino acids. V dropped 0 bases and J dropped 6; count of bases not matched to a gene: 1. Germline CDR1 is MNHEY and CDR2 is SMNVEV (reference sequence).

This clone was seen a handful of times. The chain carries TRBV6-1 and TRBJ2-1, with a tentative D call TRBD1 (6 bases). V lost 6 bases and J 7 bases, leaving 16 bases between the germline ends. Germline assignment: CDR1 MNHNS and CDR2 SASEGT. The CDR3 loop spans 14 amino acids. The CDR3 region has the DNA TGTGCCAGCAGCCCCAGGGGACGAAGAAATGAGCAGTTCTTC. Encoded protein: CASSPRGRRNEQFF.